Reported below is one TCR beta chain. Its antigen is currently not known. No clone much larger than this one lies a single base away; base qualities are absent. CDR1 MNHEY and CDR2 SMNVEV were looked up in the germline V gene (reference sequence). Relative to germline, V is missing 5 bases and J is missing 2 bases, with 9 bases of the junction outside any gene match. The CDR3 has 15 amino acids, counting the end cysteine and phenylalanine. The sequence is cut down to CDR3 DNA, 45 bases in frame from base 1. This specimen comes from a study of T cell changes during pregnancy in multiple sclerosis (dated by TCRdb to the late 2010s). About the investigation overall: The study looked at changes in the T cell repertoire across pregnancy in women with multiple sclerosis.

Library method: the immunoSEQ multiplex PCR assay. TCRdb stores this immuneACCESS table with in-frame sequences only. Part of the clones is absent; in the studies checked, under half of the shortfall reflects unresolved V genes, and no reason is known for the rest. The sample table shows 23,000 or so clones, and around 86% are seen once. Around an eighth of the sample belongs to the ten largest clones. The specimen comprised CD8+ T cells from peripheral blood mononuclear cells, sampled in the first trimester of pregnancy. The V and J segments used are TRBV27 and TRBJ2-7; 7 nucleotides in the junction match TRBD2. The sequence was collected from a female donor in good health, enrolled as a control in a pregnancy study. The DNA is TGTGCCAGCAGTGCCTACGGGGGAGGGGCCTACGAGCAGTACTTC. Translated, it reads CASSAYGGGAYEQYF.